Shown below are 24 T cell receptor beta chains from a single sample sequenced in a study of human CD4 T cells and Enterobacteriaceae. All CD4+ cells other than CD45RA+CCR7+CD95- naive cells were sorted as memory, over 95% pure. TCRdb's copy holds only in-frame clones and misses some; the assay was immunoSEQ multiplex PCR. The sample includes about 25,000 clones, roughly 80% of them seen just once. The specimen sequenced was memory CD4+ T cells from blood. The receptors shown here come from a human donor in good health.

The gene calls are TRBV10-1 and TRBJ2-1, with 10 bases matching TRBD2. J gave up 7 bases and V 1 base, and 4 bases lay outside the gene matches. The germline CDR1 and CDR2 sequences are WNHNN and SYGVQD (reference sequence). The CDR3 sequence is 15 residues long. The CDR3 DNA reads TGCGCCAGCAGTGAGTGGCTAGCGGGAGTGAATGAGCAGTTCTTC. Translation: CASSEWLAGVNEQFF.

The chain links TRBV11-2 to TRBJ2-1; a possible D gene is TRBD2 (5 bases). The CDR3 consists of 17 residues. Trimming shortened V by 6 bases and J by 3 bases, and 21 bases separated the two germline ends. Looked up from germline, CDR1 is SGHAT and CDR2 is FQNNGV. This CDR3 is CASRDWRRRANYNEQFF. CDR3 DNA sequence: TGTGCCAGCAGAGACTGGAGGCGCCGGGCCAACTACAATGAGCAGTTCTTC.

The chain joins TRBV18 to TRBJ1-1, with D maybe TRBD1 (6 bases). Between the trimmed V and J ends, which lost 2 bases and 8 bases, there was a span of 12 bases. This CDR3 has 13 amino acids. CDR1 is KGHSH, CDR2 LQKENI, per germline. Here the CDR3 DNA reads TGTGCCAGCTCACCATGGACAGAAGCAGAAGCTTTCTTT. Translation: CASSPWTEAEAFF.

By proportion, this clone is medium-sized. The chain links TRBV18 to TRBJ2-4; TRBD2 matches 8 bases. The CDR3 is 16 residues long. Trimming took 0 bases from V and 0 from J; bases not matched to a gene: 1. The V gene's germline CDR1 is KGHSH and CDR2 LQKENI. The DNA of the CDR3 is TGTGCCAGCTCACCACCTAGCGGGGTAGCCAAAAACATTCAGTACTTC. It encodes CASSPPSGVAKNIQYF.

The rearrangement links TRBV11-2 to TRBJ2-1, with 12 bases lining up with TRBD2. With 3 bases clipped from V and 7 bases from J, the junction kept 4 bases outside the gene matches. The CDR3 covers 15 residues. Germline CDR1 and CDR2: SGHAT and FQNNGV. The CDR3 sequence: CASSFLAGGRNEQFF. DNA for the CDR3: TGTGCCAGCAGCTTTCTAGCGGGGGGGCGAAATGAGCAGTTCTTC.

CDR3 bases: TGTGCCAGCCGTCAACTAGCACAGGAGACCCAGTACTTC. As protein: CASRQLAQETQYF. This sequence joins TRBV27 and TRBJ2-5; the D gene is possibly TRBD2 (6 bases). The V gene lost 8 bases and the J gene lost 5 bases, with 15 bases spanning the gap. This CDR3 contains 13 residues. Germline CDR1 reads MNHEY; CDR2 reads SMNVEV (reference sequence).

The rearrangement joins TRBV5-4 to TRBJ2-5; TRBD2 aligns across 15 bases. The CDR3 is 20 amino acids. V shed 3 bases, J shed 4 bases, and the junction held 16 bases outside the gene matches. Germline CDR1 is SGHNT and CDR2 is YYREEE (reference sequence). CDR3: CASSSRSGLAGGRRRETQYF. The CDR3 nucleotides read TGTGCCAGCAGCTCGCGATCGGGACTAGCGGGAGGTAGACGAAGAGAGACCCAGTACTTC. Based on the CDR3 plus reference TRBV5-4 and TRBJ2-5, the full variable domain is ETGVTQSPTHLIKTRGQQVTLRCSSQSGHNTVSWYQQALGQGPQFIFQYYREEENGRGNFPPRFSGLQFPNYSSELNVNALELDDSALYLCASSSRSGLAGGRRRETQYFGPGTRLLVL.

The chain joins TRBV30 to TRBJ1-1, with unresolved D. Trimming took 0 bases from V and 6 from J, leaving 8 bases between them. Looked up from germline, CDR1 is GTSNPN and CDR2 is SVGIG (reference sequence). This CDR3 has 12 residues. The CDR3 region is CAWSVPRPEAFF. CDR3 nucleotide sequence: TGTGCCTGGAGTGTTCCCCGCCCTGAAGCTTTCTTT.

The CDR3 loop reads CAWSQTGGYGYTF. The CDR3 nucleotides are TGTGCCTGGAGTCAGACAGGGGGTTATGGCTACACCTTC. The V call is TRBV30, the J call TRBJ1-2; 9 bases fit TRBD1. Germline V CDR1 and CDR2: GTSNPN, SVGIG (reference sequence). The CDR3 is made up of 13 amino acids. The junction had 3 bases not matched to a gene; V was cut back by 2 bases and J by 5 bases.

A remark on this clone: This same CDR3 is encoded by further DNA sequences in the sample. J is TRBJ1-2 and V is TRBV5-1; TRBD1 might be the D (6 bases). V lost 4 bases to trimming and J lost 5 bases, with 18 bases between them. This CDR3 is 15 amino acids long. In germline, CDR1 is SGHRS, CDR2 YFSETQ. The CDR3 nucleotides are TGCGCCAGCAGCCCCTTACAGGGTCCCTCATATGGCTACACCTTC. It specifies CASSPLQGPSYGYTF.

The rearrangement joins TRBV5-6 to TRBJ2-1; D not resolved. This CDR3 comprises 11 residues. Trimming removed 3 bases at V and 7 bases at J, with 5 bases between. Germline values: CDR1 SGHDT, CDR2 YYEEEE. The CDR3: CASSYANEQFF. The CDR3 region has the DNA TGTGCCAGCAGCTATGCGAATGAGCAGTTCTTC.

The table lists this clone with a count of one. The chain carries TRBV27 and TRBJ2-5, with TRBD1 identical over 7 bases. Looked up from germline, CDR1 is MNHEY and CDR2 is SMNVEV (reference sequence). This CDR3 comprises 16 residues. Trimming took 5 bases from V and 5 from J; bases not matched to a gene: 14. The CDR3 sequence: CASSPREGARRETQYF. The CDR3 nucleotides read TGTGCCAGCAGTCCCCGAGAGGGGGCGCGTAGGGAGACCCAGTACTTC.

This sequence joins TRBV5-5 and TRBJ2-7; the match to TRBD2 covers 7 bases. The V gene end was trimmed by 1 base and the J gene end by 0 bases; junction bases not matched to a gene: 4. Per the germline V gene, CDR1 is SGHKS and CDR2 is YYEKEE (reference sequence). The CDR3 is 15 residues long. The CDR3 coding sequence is TGTGCCAGCAGCTTGACCCGGACTAGCTCCTACGAGCAGTACTTC. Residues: CASSLTRTSSYEQYF. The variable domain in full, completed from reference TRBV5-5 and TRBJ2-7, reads DAGVTQSPTHLIKTRGQQVTLRCSPISGHKSVSWYQQVLGQGPQFIFQYYEKEERGRGNFPDRFSARQFPNYSSELNVNALLLGDSALYLCASSLTRTSSYEQYFGPGTRLTVT.

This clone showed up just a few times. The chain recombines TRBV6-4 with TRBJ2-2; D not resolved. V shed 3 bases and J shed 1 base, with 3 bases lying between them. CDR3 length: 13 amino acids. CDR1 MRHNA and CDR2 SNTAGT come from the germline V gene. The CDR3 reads CASSEKNTGELFF. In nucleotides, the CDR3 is TGTGCCAGCAGTGAAAAGAACACCGGGGAGCTGTTTTTT.

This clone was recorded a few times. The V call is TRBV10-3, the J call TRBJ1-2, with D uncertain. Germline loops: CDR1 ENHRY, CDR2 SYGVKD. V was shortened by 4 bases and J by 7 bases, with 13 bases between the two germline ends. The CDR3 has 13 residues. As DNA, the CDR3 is TGTGCCATCAGTGTAGACATGTGGTCTGGCTACACCTTC. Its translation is CAISVDMWSGYTF.

CDR3 in DNA: TGTGCCAGCAGCTCCGAACAAGAGACCCAGTACTTC. Its protein product is CASSSEQETQYF. The chain joins TRBV7-7 to TRBJ2-5; no clear D gene. V was trimmed by 4 bases and J by 2 bases, leaving 5 bases between them. Germline CDR1 is SSHAT and CDR2 is FNYEAQ (reference sequence). This CDR3 has 12 amino acids.

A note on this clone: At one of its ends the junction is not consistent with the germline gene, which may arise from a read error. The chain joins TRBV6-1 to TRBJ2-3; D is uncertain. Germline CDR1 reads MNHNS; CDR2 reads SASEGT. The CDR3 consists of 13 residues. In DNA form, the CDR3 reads TGTGCCAGCAGTGTAAGCTACGGGTTGGACCCCCTTTTT. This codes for CASSVSYGLDPLF.

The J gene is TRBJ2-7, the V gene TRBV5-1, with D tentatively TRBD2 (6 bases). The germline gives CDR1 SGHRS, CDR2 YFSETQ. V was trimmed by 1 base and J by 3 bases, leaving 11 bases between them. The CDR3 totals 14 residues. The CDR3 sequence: CASSLSLANYEQYF. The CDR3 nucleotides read TGCGCCAGCAGCTTGTCCCTAGCGAACTACGAGCAGTACTTC.

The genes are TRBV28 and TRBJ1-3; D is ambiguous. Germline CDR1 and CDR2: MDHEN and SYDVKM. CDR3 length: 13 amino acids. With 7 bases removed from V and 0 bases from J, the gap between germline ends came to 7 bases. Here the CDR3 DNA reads TGTGCCAGCACCCTATTCTCTGGAAACACCATATATTTT. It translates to CASTLFSGNTIYF.

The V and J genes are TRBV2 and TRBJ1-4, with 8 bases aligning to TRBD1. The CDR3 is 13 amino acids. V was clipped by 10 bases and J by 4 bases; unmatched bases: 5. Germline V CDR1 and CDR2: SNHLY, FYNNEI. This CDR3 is CATAGGFNEKLFF. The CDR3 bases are TGTGCCACCGCAGGGGGCTTTAATGAAAAACTGTTTTTT.

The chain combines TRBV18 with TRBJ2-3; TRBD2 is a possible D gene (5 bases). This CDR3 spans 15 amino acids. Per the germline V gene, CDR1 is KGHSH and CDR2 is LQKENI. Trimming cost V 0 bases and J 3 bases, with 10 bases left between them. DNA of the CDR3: TGTGCCAGCTCACCACCGCGACGGGAAACAGATACGCAGTATTTT. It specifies CASSPPRRETDTQYF.

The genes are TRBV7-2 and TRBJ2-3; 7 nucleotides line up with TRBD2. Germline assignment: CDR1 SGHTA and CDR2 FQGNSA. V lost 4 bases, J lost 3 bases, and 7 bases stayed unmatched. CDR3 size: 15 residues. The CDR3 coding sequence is TGTGCCAGCAGCTCCGGGGGAGGGAGGACAGATACGCAGTATTTT. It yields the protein CASSSGGGRTDTQYF.

The CDR3 DNA is TGTGCCAGCTCACTAAGCTCGAGCACTGAAGCTTTCTTT. It is translated as CASSLSSSTEAFF. J is TRBJ1-1 and V is TRBV18; D gene unclear. The V and J ends lost 4 bases and 4 bases respectively, with 10 bases between them. CDR1 and CDR2 from the germline V gene are KGHSH and LQKENI. This CDR3 is 13 amino acids long.

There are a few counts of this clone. CDR3 DNA sequence: TGTGCCAGCAGCTGGGCCCACCCCGAGACAGCCAATCAGCCCCAGCATTTT. Translation: CASSWAHPETANQPQHF. This chain joins TRBV5-6 and TRBJ1-5, with D tentatively TRBD1 (5 bases). With 3 bases removed from V and 3 bases from J, the gap between germline ends came to 19 bases. The germline CDR1 and CDR2 sequences are SGHDT and YYEEEE. The CDR3 is 17 amino acids.